This entry features one T cell receptor (beta chain) sequence. Antigen: not known. The data belong to a study of T cell repertoires in cytomegalovirus infection. V shed 4 bases, J shed 6 bases, and the junction held 13 bases outside the gene matches. This CDR3 has 16 residues. MiXCR, run by TCRdb on the reads, gives a single entry per CDR3 protein. The table lists 640,000 or so distinct CDR3 sequences, around a third of them singletons. The chain recombines TRBV12-3 or TRBV12-4 with TRBJ2-7; 9 bases fit TRBD1. Sequences were derived from cultured PBMCs, sampled from culture after CMV antigen stimulation. The origin of this receptor is a human donor in good health (CMV status not recorded). Some clones in this sample may be carry-over from other donors' samples. CDR3 in amino acids: CASSSRRTGELGEQYF. The CDR3 bases are TGTGCCAGCAGTTCTCGAAGGACAGGGGAGTTGGGCGAGCAGTACTTC.